These 4 T cell receptor beta chains were sequenced from one sample in a study of cytomegalovirus exposure and HLA in healthy donors. TCRdb keeps only in-frame clones here, not all; method: immunoSEQ multiplex PCR. The sample carries a few hundred thousand clones, roughly 87% recorded once. Sequenced input: PBMCs. The receptors were gathered from a man aged 18 to 29 in good health and CMV-seropositive.

The J gene is TRBJ2-7, the V gene TRBV10-2; D unclear. Trimming pared 2 bases from V and 0 bases from J, leaving 5 bases between. Germline CDR1 is WSHSY and CDR2 is SAAADI. The CDR3 extends over 13 amino acids. CDR3 sequence reads: CASSEDSSYEQYF. The CDR3 nucleotides read TGCGCCAGCAGTGAGGATAGCTCCTACGAGCAGTACTTC.

This chain joins TRBV18 and TRBJ2-1; TRBD2 matches at 8 bases. Germline V lookup: CDR1 KGHSH, CDR2 LQKENI. The CDR3 has 15 residues. V trimming: 2 bases; J trimming: 4 bases; junction bases outside the gene matches: 4. CDR3 sequence: CASSPVREAYNEQFF. In DNA, the CDR3 is TGTGCCAGCTCACCAGTGCGGGAGGCTTACAATGAGCAGTTCTTC.

CDR3 sequence: CASSNRANYGYTF. The CDR3 coding sequence is TGTGCCAGCAGTAACAGAGCTAACTATGGCTACACCTTC. This rearrangement joins TRBV6-5 to TRBJ1-2; D remains unclear. CDR1 is MNHEY, CDR2 SVGAGI, per germline. V was pared by 5 bases and J by 0 bases, with 7 bases between. This CDR3 is 13 amino acids long.

The rearrangement links TRBV28 to TRBJ2-7; D may be TRBD2 (7 bases). Germline CDR1 reads MDHEN; CDR2 reads SYDVKM. V was cut by 3 bases and J by 2 bases, with 17 bases left in between. This CDR3 spans 16 amino acids. CDR3 DNA sequence: TGTGCCAGCAGTTTGTATCAGGGGACTATCCCCTACGAGCAGTACTTC. Its translation: CASSLYQGTIPYEQYF. Drawing the rest from reference TRBV28 and TRBJ2-7, the complete variable domain is DVKVTQSSRYLVKRTGEKVFLECVQDMDHENMFWYRQDPGLGLRLIYFSYDVKMKEKGDIPEGYSVSREKKERFSLILESASTNQTSMYLCASSLYQGTIPYEQYFGPGTRLTVT.